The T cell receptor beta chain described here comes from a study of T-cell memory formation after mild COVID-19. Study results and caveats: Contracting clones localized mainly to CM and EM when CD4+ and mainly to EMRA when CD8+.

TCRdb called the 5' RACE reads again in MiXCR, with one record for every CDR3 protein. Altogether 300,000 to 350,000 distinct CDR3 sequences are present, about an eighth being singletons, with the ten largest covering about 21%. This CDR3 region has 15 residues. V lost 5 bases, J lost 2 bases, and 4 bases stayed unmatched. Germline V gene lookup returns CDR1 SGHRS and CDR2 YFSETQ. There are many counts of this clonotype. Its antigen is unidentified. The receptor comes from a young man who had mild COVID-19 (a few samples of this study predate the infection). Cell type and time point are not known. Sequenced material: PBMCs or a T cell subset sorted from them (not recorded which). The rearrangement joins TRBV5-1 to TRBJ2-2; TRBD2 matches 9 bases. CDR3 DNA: TGCGCCAGCAGAAAAGCGGGGGGAAACACCGGGGAGCTGTTTTTT. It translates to CASRKAGGNTGELFF.